Shown below are 5 T cell receptor beta chains from a single sample sequenced in a study of monozygotic twins with inflammatory bowel disease. No DNA is given; TCRdb re-called the 5' RACE reads and lists each CDR3 protein once. With some 190,000 distinct CDR3 sequences in the sample, the ten largest clones hold roughly 8%. Input material: blood. Receptor source: a human donor with ulcerative colitis or Crohn's disease, or a healthy co-twin of an affected twin (not recorded which).

The CDR3 is CASRAGINTEAFF. This chain uses TRBV12-3 or TRBV12-4 with TRBJ1-1. This CDR3 is built from 13 residues.

The chain has TRBV5-1 and TRBJ2-5; as DNA is missing, the TRBD1 call by TCRdb cannot be tested. Looked up from germline, CDR1 is SGHRS and CDR2 is YFSETQ. The CDR3 length is 15 residues. The CDR3 is CASSTEGQGRETQYF. Filled out from reference TRBV5-1 and TRBJ2-5, the complete variable domain reads KAGVTQTPRYLIKTRGQQVTLSCSPISGHRSVSWYQQTPGQGLQFLFEYFSETQRNKGNFPGRFSGRQFSNSRSEMNVSTLELGDSALYLCASSTEGQGRETQYFGPGTRLLVL.

The genes are TRBV5-1 and TRBJ2-1; the D call of TRBD1 rests on TCRdb alone, since no DNA is present to check it. This CDR3 has 15 amino acids. The germline V gene encodes CDR1 SGHRS and CDR2 YFSETQ. The CDR3 is CASSLVGTGANEQFF.

The rearrangement uses TRBV5-1 and TRBJ2-7. The CDR3 has 12 amino acids. Germline CDR1 and CDR2: SGHRS and YFSETQ. The CDR3 reads CASSLEDYEQYF.

This chain joins TRBV19 and TRBJ1-1; as DNA is missing, the TRBD1 call by TCRdb cannot be tested. The germline V gene has CDR1 LNHDA and CDR2 SQIVND (reference sequence). The CDR3 is 15 amino acids. This chain's CDR3 is CASSMSGGLYTEAFF. Variable domain in full (rest from reference TRBV19 and TRBJ1-1): DGGITQSPKYLFRKEGQNVTLSCEQNLNHDAMYWYRQDPGQGLRLIYYSQIVNDFQKGDIAEGYSVSREKKESFPLTVTSAQKNPTAFYLCASSMSGGLYTEAFFGQGTRLTVV.